Listed below are T cell receptor beta chains from one sample, sequenced in a study of blood T cell repertoires in COVID-19. Some clones are missing from TCRdb's copy, which holds only in-frame ones; the method was immunoSEQ multiplex PCR. Of 30,000 to 35,000 clones in the sample, 60% to 80% were seen once. The sample comprised peripheral blood. These receptors were taken from a man at least 80 years old with active or convalescent COVID-19. Both conserved end residues are part of each CDR3. The order of the fields is V gene, D gene, J gene, clone size, CDR3 DNA, CDR3 protein. D genes are given only for firm matches. Rows give clone size only sometimes, using once, few, many, or a class for an expanded clone.

TRBV13	NA	TRBJ1-1	few	TGTGCCAGCAGCTTAGGCCTGACAGTGAACACTGAAGCTTTCTTT	CASSLGLTVNTEAFF
TRBV19	TRBD2	TRBJ2-5	NA	TGTGCCAGTAGCAATCTAGCGGGAGTAGGAGAGACCCAGTACTTC	CASSNLAGVGETQYF
TRBV7-9	NA	TRBJ2-5	NA	TGTGCCAGCAGCTTATCGGGGTCTAGGGAGACCCAGTACTTC	CASSLSGSRETQYF
TRBV19	NA	TRBJ2-4	NA	TGTGCCAGTAGCCCCAAGGGGATCGGAATCTTAAACATTCAGTACTTC	CASSPKGIGILNIQYF
TRBV5-1	NA	TRBJ2-3	NA	TGCGCCAGCAGCAAACCCTGGGGCGACACAGATACGCAGTATTTT	CASSKPWGDTDTQYF
TRBV18	NA	TRBJ1-2	NA	TGTGCCAGCTCAACGGGGGGTAGAGGTGGCTACACCTTC	CASSTGGRGGYTF
TRBV19	TRBD1	TRBJ2-7	NA	TGTGCCAGTAGGTTCCGGGACAGGGGGGATCTCGAGCAGTACTTC	CASRFRDRGDLEQYF
TRBV2	NA	TRBJ1-3	NA	TGTGCCAGCACCCAAAGCGGAAACACCATATATTTT	CASTQSGNTIYF
TRBV24-1	TRBD1	TRBJ2-2	NA	TGTGCCACCGGACAGGGGTACGGGGAGCTGTTTTTT	CATGQGYGELFF
TRBV5-1	TRBD2	TRBJ2-3	NA	TGCGCCAGCAGCCCCGGACTAGCGGGAGGGCGAGGAGATACGCAGTATTTT	CASSPGLAGGRGDTQYF
TRBV15	NA	TRBJ2-7	few	TGTGCCACCAGCAGAGATCGGCTAGCCCACGAGCAGTACTTC	CATSRDRLAHEQYF
TRBV2	NA	TRBJ2-5	NA	TGTGCCAGCAGTGCGGGCTTCGGAGCAGGGCAAGAGACCCAGTACTTC	CASSAGFGAGQETQYF
TRBV10-2	NA	TRBJ1-2	NA	TGCGCCAGCAGTCCCGGACAGATTGACTATGGCTACACCTTC	CASSPGQIDYGYTF
TRBV6-2/TRBV6-3	NA	TRBJ2-1	NA	TGTGCCAGCAGTTACTCACTAGCTGGTGCGCAGTTCTTC	CASSYSLAGAQFF
TRBV18	NA	TRBJ2-5	few	TGTGCCAGCTCACCACCGGCAGTTCAAGAGACCCAGTACTTC	CASSPPAVQETQYF
TRBV5-1	NA	TRBJ1-4	NA	TGCGCCAGCAGCTTGGACAGCCCTAATGAAAAACTGTTTTTT	CASSLDSPNEKLFF
TRBV3-1/TRBV3-2	NA	TRBJ1-5	few	TGTGCCAGCAGCCAAGAGGGAGACAATCAGCCCCAGCATTTT	CASSQEGDNQPQHF
TRBV4-2	NA	TRBJ1-5	once	TGTGCCAGCAGCCAAGATTGGCGGGAGGGGCAGCCCCAGCATTTT	CASSQDWREGQPQHF
TRBV6-5	NA	TRBJ1-1	few	TGTGCCATCAAGGAAAACAGGGAATTCACTGAAGCTTTCTTT	CAIKENREFTEAFF
TRBV7-3	NA	TRBJ1-1	NA	TGTGCCAGCAGCTCAACGACTAACACTGAAGCTTTCTTT	CASSSTTNTEAFF
TRBV3-1/TRBV3-2	TRBD2	TRBJ2-1	NA	TGTGCCAGCAGCCAAGGAGCCGGACTAGCGGGGGCCAGCTCCTACAATGAGCAGTTCTTC	CASSQGAGLAGASSYNEQFF
TRBV3-1/TRBV3-2	NA	TRBJ2-3	NA	TGTGCCAGCAGCCAAGGGGGAAGGACTCTCACCTGGATTTCAGATACGCAGTATTTT	CASSQGGRTLTWISDTQYF
TRBV28	TRBD2	TRBJ2-7	once	TGTGCCAGCACCACCGAAGAAGCGGGAGTTTCGGGAGAGCAGTACTTC	CASTTEEAGVSGEQYF
TRBV12-5	NA	TRBJ2-2	NA	TGTGCTAGTGGTTTGTTTGGCAGGGAGCTGTTTTTT	CASGLFGRELFF
TRBV24-1	NA	TRBJ1-5	NA	TGTGCCACCAGTGATTTGGGAGGGCCTAATCAGCCCCAGCATTTT	CATSDLGGPNQPQHF
TRBV27	TRBD2	TRBJ2-5	NA	TGTGCCAGCAGGAAAAGCCCCAAACTAGCGGGGCTAGAAGAGACCCAGTACTTC	CASRKSPKLAGLEETQYF
TRBV2	NA	TRBJ2-1	NA	TGTGCCAGCAGTGAAACCGCCGGAGGAAAGCAGTTCTTC	CASSETAGGKQFF
TRBV11-2	TRBD1	TRBJ1-2	NA	TGTGCCAGCAGTCGCAAGCAGGGGGCGCCGGGGCATGGCTACACCTTC	CASSRKQGAPGHGYTF
TRBV30	NA	TRBJ2-7	NA	TGTGCCTGGATATTAGGAGGAGACGAGCAGTACTTC	CAWILGGDEQYF
TRBV10-3	TRBD2	TRBJ2-5	NA	TGTGCCATCAGGGCTAGCGGGGGAGATCAAGAGACCCAGTACTTC	CAIRASGGDQETQYF
TRBV14	TRBD2	TRBJ2-7	NA	TGTGCCAGCAGCCAAGAGATTAAGGCGGGAGCATGGGAGCAGTACTTC	CASSQEIKAGAWEQYF
TRBV7-9	NA	TRBJ2-1	many	TGTGCCAGCAGCTTAGGTTGGAGCTCCTACAATGAGCAGTTCTTC	CASSLGWSSYNEQFF
TRBV4-1	TRBD1	TRBJ1-1	NA	TGCGCCAGCAGCCAAGGTGGGTGGCAGGGGGGCCGGGACACTGAAGCTTTCTTT	CASSQGGWQGGRDTEAFF
TRBV11-2	NA	TRBJ1-2	few	TGTGCCAGCAGCTTGCCCGGCTATGGCTACACCTTC	CASSLPGYGYTF
TRBV5-1	TRBD2	TRBJ2-5	NA	TGCGCCAGCAGCCCCCCGACTAGCCGAGAAACAGAGACCCAGTACTTC	CASSPPTSRETETQYF
TRBV6-2/TRBV6-3	NA	TRBJ1-3	NA	TGTGCCAGCAGTTCCTGGACATTGTCTGGAAACACCATATATTTT	CASSSWTLSGNTIYF
TRBV9	TRBD2	TRBJ2-1	once	TGTGCCAGCAGCGTAATAGCGGGATCTAACAATGAGCAGTTCTTC	CASSVIAGSNNEQFF
TRBV28	NA	TRBJ2-7	NA	TGTGCCAGCAATCGACAGAACTACGAGCAGTACTTC	CASNRQNYEQYF
TRBV5-4	TRBD2	TRBJ2-2	NA	TGTGCCAGCAGCTTGGCCGCTAGCGGGATAGGCGGGGAGCTGTTTTTT	CASSLAASGIGGELFF
TRBV11-2	NA	TRBJ1-3	NA	TGTGCCAGCACCTCACAGTATGGAAACACCATATATTTT	CASTSQYGNTIYF
TRBV7-6	NA	TRBJ1-2	few	TGTGCCAGCAGCTCAGCCCTAAACAGGGTGGGGAGCTATGGCTACACCTTC	CASSSALNRVGSYGYTF
TRBV21-1	NA	TRBJ2-2	few	TGTGCCAGCAGCACCCTTCCCGGGACTAGCGGGAGGAACACCGGGGAGCTGTTTTTT	CASSTLPGTSGRNTGELFF
TRBV3-1/TRBV3-2	NA	TRBJ1-1	few	TGTGCCAGCAGCCAAGCTGGGGGGGGGAACACTGAAGCTTTCTTT	CASSQAGGGNTEAFF
TRBV4-1	NA	TRBJ2-3	NA	TGCGCCAGCAGCCAAGATGCGGGCAATGCAGGCACAGATACGCAGTATTTT	CASSQDAGNAGTDTQYF
TRBV9	NA	TRBJ2-3	once	TGTGCCAGCAGCGTGGTCGGACTCATCACAGATACGCAGTATTTT	CASSVVGLITDTQYF
TRBV19	NA	TRBJ1-2	once	TGTGCCAGTAGTATGACAGGCGCCTACAACTATGGCTACACCTTC	CASSMTGAYNYGYTF
TRBV6-5	NA	TRBJ1-5	NA	TGTGCCAGCAGGGGTGGGGGCGCGTATCAGCCCCAGCATTTT	CASRGGGAYQPQHF
TRBV7-2	TRBD2	TRBJ2-1	NA	TGTGCCAGCAGCTTAGGACGCGGGAGTGGATACAATGAGCAGTTCTTC	CASSLGRGSGYNEQFF
TRBV19	TRBD1	TRBJ1-5	NA	TGTGCACCCGCGGGGCAGGGGGCGCAGCCCCAGCATTTT	CAPAGQGAQPQHF
TRBV5-5	NA	TRBJ2-3	NA	TGTGCCAGCAGCGAGTTAGGTAGCGGAGATACGCAGTATTTT	CASSELGSGDTQYF
TRBV7-9	TRBD1	TRBJ1-4	NA	TGTGCCAGCAGTTCGGGACAGGGAAAAGAAAAACTGTTTTTT	CASSSGQGKEKLFF
TRBV7-3	NA	TRBJ2-3	NA	TGTGCCAGCAGCTTCCTCTCGTCGTCAGATACGCAGTATTTT	CASSFLSSSDTQYF
TRBV9	TRBD2	TRBJ2-2	NA	TGTGCCAGCAGCGTGAGGGCTAGCGGGACCATCGCGGTATTCACCGGGGAGCTGTTTTTT	CASSVRASGTIAVFTGELFF
TRBV29-1	NA	TRBJ1-3	NA	TGCAGCGTTGAGAATGCGAGGGGAAACACCATATATTTT	CSVENARGNTIYF
TRBV3-1/TRBV3-2	TRBD1	TRBJ1-6	NA	TGTGCCAGCAGGCAACGGGACAGTGAATCACCCCTCCACTTT	CASRQRDSESPLHF
TRBV11-2	TRBD2	TRBJ2-1	NA	TGTGCCAGCAGCTTAGAAAAAAAAACTAGCGGGCCTTACAATGAGCAGTTCTTC	CASSLEKKTSGPYNEQFF
TRBV7-3	NA	TRBJ2-1	NA	TGTGCCAGCAGCCCCCTCGGGGATGGGGCCTACAATGAGCAGTTCTTC	CASSPLGDGAYNEQFF